The 8 T cell receptor beta chains in this list originate from one sample, sequenced in a study of shared clonotypes between healthy human individuals. Assay: immunoSEQ multiplex PCR; the TCRdb copy retains only in-frame clones and omits some. The sample has roughly 500,000 clones; almost 80% are singletons. The specimen sequenced was PBMCs. Receptors originate from a woman aged 40 to 55 in good health. Some clones in this sample may be carry-over from other donors' samples.

The rearrangement links TRBV7-9 to TRBJ2-1; the match to TRBD2 covers 11 bases. V lost 4 bases and J lost 7; bases outside the gene matches: 6. The CDR3 consists of 15 residues. Germline CDR1 and CDR2: SEHNR and FQNEAQ (reference sequence). CDR3 nucleotides: TGTGCCAGCAGCTCGAATAGCGGGAGGGTGAATGAGCAGTTCTTC. Translating it yields CASSSNSGRVNEQFF.

V gene TRBV29-1 combines with J gene TRBJ2-1; D is unclear. Per the germline V gene, CDR1 is SQVTM and CDR2 is ANQGSEA. The ends were cut back, 4 bases at V and 6 bases at J, with 13 bases in the middle. This CDR3 has 13 amino acids. CDR3 region: CSVVSDRSNEQFF. DNA of the CDR3: TGCAGCGTTGTATCGGACCGCAGCAATGAGCAGTTCTTC.

V gene TRBV15 combines with J gene TRBJ2-7; TRBD1 matches 8 bases. The germline gives CDR1 LNHNV, CDR2 YYDKDF (reference sequence). The CDR3 sequence is 15 residues long. The junction had 3 bases not matched to a gene; V was cut back by 2 bases and J by 0 bases. The DNA for the CDR3 is TGTGCCACCAGCAGACAGACAGGGGCCTCCTACGAGCAGTACTTC. Its translation is CATSRQTGASYEQYF.

In this sample, this clone turned up a few times. The rearrangement links TRBV20-1 to TRBJ2-5; no reliable D call. CDR1 and CDR2 from the germline V gene are DFQATT and SNEGSKA (reference sequence). The CDR3 runs 11 residues. V gave up 4 bases and J gave up 0 bases, with 3 bases separating them. The CDR3, as DNA: TGCAGTGCTACCAACCAAGAGACCCAGTACTTC. It is translated as CSATNQETQYF.

The chain is built from TRBV9 and TRBJ2-3; tentatively, D is TRBD2 (6 bases). V was cut by 0 bases and J by 4 bases, with 6 bases left in between. This CDR3 has 13 amino acids. Per the germline V gene, CDR1 is SGDLS and CDR2 is YYNGEE. The CDR3 DNA follows: TGTGCCAGCAGCGTAGGGAGGGCAGATACGCAGTATTTT. It encodes CASSVGRADTQYF.

As regards this clone: The same CDR3 arises from other DNA sequences in this sample as well. The chain combines TRBV5-1 with TRBJ1-5; D possibly corresponds to TRBD1 (5 bases). CDR3 length equals 16 residues. Germline loops: CDR1 SGHRS, CDR2 YFSETQ. The V end lost 0 bases, the J end lost 2 bases, and 12 bases lay between the germline ends. The CDR3, as DNA: TGCGCCAGCAGCTTGGATGGGGGAGGGGGCAATCAGCCCCAGCATTTT. Translation gives CASSLDGGGGNQPQHF. The entire variable domain, with the rest obtained from reference TRBV5-1 and TRBJ1-5, is as follows: KAGVTQTPRYLIKTRGQQVTLSCSPISGHRSVSWYQQTPGQGLQFLFEYFSETQRNKGNFPGRFSGRQFSNSRSEMNVSTLELGDSALYLCASSLDGGGGNQPQHFGDGTRLSIL.

The chain recombines TRBV11-2 with TRBJ1-2, with a tentative D call TRBD1 (6 bases). The CDR3 is made up of 14 amino acids. Between the trimmed V and J ends, which lost 1 base and 4 bases, there was a span of 10 bases. CDR1 is SGHAT, CDR2 FQNNGV, per germline. Here the CDR3 reads CASSLGGLIYGYTF. The CDR3 DNA reads as TGTGCCAGCAGCTTAGGGGGGCTGATCTATGGCTACACCTTC.

This clone was recorded a few times. The rearrangement links TRBV19 to TRBJ1-5, with D unclear. This CDR3 is 14 amino acids long. The ends were cut back, 6 bases at V and 0 bases at J, with 9 bases in the middle. CDR1 is LNHDA and CDR2 is SQIVND in the germline V gene (reference sequence). Written as DNA, the CDR3 is TGTGCCAGTAGATTACACAATAGCAATCAGCCCCAGCATTTT. Translated, it gives CASRLHNSNQPQHF.